This T cell receptor (beta chain) was recorded in a study of breast tumors, draining lymph nodes, adjacent tissues. The lymph nodes were axillary draining lymph nodes from breast cancer patients. General study points: Luminal-like breast cancer showed significantly higher tumor–nontumor repertoire similarity than basal-like.

This clonotype was detected ten times or more. Its antigen remains unidentified. Via MiXCR, TCRdb re-called the multiplex PCR reads, giving one row per CDR3 protein. The sample holds about 140,000 distinct CDR3 sequences, 20% to 25% seen once. Deletions cut 3 bases from V and 5 bases from J, with 14 bases between. Germline loops: CDR1 LNHDA, CDR2 SQIVND (reference sequence). This CDR3 contains 14 residues. The gene calls are TRBV19 and TRBJ2-7; the D call may be TRBD1 or TRBD2 (6 bases each). The sample comprised axillary lymph node tissue. The TCR sequence derives from a female donor with breast cancer. Some clones in this sample may be carry-over from other donors' samples. CDR3 residues: CASSIVGGTNEQYF. CDR3 in DNA: TGTGCCAGTAGTATCGTCGGGGGCACGAACGAGCAGTACTTC.